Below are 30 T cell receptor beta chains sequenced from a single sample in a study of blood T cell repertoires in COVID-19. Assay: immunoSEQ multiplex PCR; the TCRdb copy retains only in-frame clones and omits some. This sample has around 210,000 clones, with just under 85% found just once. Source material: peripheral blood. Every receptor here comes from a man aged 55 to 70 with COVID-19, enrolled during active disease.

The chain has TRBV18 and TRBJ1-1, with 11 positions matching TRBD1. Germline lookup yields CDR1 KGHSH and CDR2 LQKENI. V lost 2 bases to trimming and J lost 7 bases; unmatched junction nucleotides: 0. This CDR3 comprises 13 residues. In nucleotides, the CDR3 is TGTGCCAGCTCACCAGGGACAGGGGGTGAAGCTTTCTTT. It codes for CASSPGTGGEAFF.

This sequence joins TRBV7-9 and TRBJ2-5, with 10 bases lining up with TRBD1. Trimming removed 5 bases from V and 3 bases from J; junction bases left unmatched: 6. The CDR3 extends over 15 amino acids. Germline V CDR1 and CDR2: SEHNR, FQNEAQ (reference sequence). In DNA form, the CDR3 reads TGTGCCAGCAGCCACAGGGACAGGGGAAAAGAGACCCAGTACTTC. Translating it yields CASSHRDRGKETQYF.

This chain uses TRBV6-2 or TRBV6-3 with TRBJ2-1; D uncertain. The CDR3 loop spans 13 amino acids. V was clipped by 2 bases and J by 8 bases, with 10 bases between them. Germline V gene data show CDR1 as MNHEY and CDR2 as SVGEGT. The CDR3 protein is CASSYAAFHEQFF. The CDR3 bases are TGTGCCAGCAGTTACGCCGCGTTCCATGAGCAGTTCTTC.

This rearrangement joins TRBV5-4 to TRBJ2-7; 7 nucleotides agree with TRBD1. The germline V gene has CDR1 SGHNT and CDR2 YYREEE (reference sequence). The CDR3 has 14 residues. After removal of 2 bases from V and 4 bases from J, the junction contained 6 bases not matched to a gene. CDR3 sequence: CASSLQGNEYEQYF. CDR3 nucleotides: TGTGCCAGCAGCTTACAGGGGAATGAATACGAGCAGTACTTC.

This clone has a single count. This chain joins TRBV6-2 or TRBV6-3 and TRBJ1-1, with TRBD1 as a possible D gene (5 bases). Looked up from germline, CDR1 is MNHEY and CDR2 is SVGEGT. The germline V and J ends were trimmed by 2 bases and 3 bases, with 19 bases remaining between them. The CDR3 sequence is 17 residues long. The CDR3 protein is CASSYKSWGGEHTEAFF. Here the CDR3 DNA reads TGTGCCAGCAGTTACAAGAGCTGGGGGGGTGAGCACACTGAAGCTTTCTTT.

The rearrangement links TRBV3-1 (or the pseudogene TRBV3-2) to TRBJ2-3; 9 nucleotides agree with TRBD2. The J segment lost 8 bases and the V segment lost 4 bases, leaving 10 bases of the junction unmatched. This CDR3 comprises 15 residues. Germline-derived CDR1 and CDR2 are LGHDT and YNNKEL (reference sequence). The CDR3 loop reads CASSPRLAEHGTQYF. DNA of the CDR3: TGTGCCAGCAGCCCTAGACTAGCGGAACATGGTACGCAGTATTTT.

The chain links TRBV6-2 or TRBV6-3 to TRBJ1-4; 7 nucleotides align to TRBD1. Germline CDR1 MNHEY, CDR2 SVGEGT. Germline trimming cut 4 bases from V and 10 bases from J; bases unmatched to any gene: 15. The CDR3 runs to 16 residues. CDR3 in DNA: TGTGCCAGCAGTTCCCGGGACAGCCGCCGAAGAGGAAAACTGTTTTTT. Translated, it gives CASSSRDSRRRGKLFF.

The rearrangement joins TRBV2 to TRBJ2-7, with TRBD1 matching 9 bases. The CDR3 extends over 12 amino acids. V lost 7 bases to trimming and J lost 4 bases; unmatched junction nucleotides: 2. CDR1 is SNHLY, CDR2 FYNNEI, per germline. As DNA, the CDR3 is TGTGCCAGCAAGGACAGGGGTTACGAGCAGTACTTC. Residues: CASKDRGYEQYF.

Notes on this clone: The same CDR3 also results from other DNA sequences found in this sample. Here the CDR3 reads CASSLSGTSGIYNEQFF. The CDR3 DNA reads TGTGCCAGCAGTTTAAGCGGGACTAGCGGAATCTACAATGAGCAGTTCTTC. The chain couples TRBV28 to TRBJ2-1; 11 positions agree with TRBD2. The V gene end was trimmed by 2 bases and the J gene end by 3 bases; junction bases not matched to a gene: 6. The CDR3 extends over 17 amino acids. The germline gives CDR1 MDHEN, CDR2 SYDVKM.

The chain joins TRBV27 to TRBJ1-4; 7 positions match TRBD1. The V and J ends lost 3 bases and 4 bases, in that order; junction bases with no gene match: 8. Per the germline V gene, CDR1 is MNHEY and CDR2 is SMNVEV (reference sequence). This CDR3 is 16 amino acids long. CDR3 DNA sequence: TGTGCCAGCAGTTTTCGGTCAGGGGGATTTAATGAAAAACTGTTTTTT. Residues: CASSFRSGGFNEKLFF. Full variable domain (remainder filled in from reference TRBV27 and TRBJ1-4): EAQVTQNPRYLITVTGKKLTVTCSQNMNHEYMSWYRQDPGLGLRQIYYSMNVEVTDKGDVPEGYKVSRKEKRNFPLILESPSPNQTSLYFCASSFRSGGFNEKLFFGSGTQLSVL.

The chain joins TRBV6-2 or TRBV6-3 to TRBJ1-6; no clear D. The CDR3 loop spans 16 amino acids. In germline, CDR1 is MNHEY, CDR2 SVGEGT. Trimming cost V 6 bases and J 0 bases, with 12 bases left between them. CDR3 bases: TGTGCCAGCAGCCTGATCTTCGGCTCCTATAATTCACCCCTCCACTTT. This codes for CASSLIFGSYNSPLHF.

The CDR3 DNA reads TGTGCCAGCAGTGAAGCCAGGGGGCGCGGGACTGAAGCTTTCTTT. Translated, it gives CASSEARGRGTEAFF. The chain uses TRBV2 and TRBJ1-1, with TRBD1 identical over 8 bases. The length of the CDR3 is 15 residues. Trimming at V came to 0 bases and at J to 5 bases, leaving 5 bases not matched to a gene. Germline V gene lookup returns CDR1 SNHLY and CDR2 FYNNEI.

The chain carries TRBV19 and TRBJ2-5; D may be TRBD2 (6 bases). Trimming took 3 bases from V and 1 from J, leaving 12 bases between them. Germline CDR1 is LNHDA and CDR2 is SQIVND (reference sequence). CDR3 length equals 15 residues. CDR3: CASSIGRGGQETQYF. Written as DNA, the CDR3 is TGTGCCAGTAGTATCGGGCGGGGAGGCCAAGAGACCCAGTACTTC.

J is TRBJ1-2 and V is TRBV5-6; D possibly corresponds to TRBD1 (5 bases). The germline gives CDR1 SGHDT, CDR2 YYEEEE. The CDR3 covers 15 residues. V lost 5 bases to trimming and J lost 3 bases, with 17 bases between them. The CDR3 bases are TGTGCCAGCAGTGTGGTTGGCGGGGCGTACTATGGCTACACCTTC. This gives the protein CASSVVGGAYYGYTF. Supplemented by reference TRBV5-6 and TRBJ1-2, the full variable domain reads DAGVTQSPTHLIKTRGQQVTLRCSPKSGHDTVSWYQQALGQGPQFIFQYYEEEERQRGNFPDRFSGHQFPNYSSELNVNALLLGDSALYLCASSVVGGAYYGYTFGSGTRLTVV.

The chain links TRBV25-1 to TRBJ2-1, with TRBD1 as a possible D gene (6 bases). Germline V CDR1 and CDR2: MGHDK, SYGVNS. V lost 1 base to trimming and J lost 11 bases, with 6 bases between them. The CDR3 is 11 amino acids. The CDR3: CASSEWDKQFF. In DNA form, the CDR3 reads TGTGCCAGCAGTGAATGGGACAAGCAGTTCTTC.

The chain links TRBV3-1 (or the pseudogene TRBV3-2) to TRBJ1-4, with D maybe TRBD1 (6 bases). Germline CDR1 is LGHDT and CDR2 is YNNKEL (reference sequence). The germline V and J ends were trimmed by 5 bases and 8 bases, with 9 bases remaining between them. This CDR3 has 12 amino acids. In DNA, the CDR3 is TGTGCCAGCAGCAACAGGGAGGAAAAACTGTTTTTT. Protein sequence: CASSNREEKLFF.

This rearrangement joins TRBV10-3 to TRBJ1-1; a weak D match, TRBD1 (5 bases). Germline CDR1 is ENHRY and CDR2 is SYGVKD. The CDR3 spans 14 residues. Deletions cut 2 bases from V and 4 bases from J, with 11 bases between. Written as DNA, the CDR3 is TGTGCCATCAGTGAGGGGCTGGGACTCACTGAAGCTTTCTTT. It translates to CAISEGLGLTEAFF.

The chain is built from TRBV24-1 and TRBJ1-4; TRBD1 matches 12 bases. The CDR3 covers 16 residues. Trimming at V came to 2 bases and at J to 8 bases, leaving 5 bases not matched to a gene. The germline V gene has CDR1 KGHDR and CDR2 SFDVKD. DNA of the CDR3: TGTGCCACCAGTGATTCCGGGACAGGGGGCTTGGAAAAACTGTTTTTT. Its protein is CATSDSGTGGLEKLFF.

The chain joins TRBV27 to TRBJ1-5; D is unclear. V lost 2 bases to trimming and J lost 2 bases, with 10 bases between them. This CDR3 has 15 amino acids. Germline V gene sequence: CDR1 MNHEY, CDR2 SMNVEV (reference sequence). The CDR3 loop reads CASSLTRQGNQPQHF. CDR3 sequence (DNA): TGTGCCAGCAGTTTAACCCGCCAGGGCAATCAGCCCCAGCATTTT.

The CDR3 coding sequence is TGTGCCAGCAGCCCGAGGACAGTGGGGCCTGGAAACACCATATATTTT. Protein: CASSPRTVGPGNTIYF. The rearrangement joins TRBV11-2 to TRBJ1-3, with D perhaps TRBD1 (6 bases). There are 16 residues in the CDR3. Germline V gene lookup returns CDR1 SGHAT and CDR2 FQNNGV. The V end was cut by 5 bases, the J end by 2 bases, with 16 bases between.

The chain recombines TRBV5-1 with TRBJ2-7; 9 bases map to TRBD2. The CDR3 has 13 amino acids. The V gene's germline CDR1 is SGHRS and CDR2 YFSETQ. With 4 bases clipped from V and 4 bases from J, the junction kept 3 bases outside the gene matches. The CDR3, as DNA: TGCGCCAGCAGCCAGACTAGCGGTTACGAGCAGTACTTC. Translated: CASSQTSGYEQYF. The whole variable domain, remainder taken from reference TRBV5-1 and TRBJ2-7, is KAGVTQTPRYLIKTRGQQVTLSCSPISGHRSVSWYQQTPGQGLQFLFEYFSETQRNKGNFPGRFSGRQFSNSRSEMNVSTLELGDSALYLCASSQTSGYEQYFGPGTRLTVT.

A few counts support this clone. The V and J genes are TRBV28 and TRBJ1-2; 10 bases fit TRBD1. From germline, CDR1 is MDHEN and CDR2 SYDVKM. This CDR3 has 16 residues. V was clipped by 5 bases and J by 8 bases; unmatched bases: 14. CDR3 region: CASSPGTGAPSAGYTF. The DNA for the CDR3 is TGTGCCAGCAGTCCGGGGACAGGGGCCCCCTCGGCCGGCTACACCTTC.

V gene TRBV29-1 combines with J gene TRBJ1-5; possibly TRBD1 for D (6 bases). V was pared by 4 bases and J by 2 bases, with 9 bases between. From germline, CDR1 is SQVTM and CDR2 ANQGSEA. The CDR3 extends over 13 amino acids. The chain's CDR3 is CSVVTGGNQPQHF. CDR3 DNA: TGCAGCGTTGTGACAGGTGGCAATCAGCCCCAGCATTTT.

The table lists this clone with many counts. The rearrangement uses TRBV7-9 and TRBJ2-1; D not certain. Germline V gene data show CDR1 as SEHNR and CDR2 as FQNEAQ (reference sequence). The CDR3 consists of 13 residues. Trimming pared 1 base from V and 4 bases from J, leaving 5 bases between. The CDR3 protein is CASSLGAYNEQFF. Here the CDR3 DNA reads TGTGCCAGCAGCTTAGGGGCTTACAATGAGCAGTTCTTC.

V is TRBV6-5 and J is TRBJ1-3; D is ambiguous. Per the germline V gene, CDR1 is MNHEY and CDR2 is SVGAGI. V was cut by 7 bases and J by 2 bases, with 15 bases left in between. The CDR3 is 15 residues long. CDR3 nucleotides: TGTGCCAGCAAGACCGAGGGAGCCACTGGAAACACCATATATTTT. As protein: CASKTEGATGNTIYF.

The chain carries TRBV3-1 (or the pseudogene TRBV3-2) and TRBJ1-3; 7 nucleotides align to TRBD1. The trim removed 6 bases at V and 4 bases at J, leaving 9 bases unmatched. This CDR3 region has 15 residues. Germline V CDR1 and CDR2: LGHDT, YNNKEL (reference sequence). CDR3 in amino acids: CASSGDRAKGNTIYF. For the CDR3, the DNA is TGTGCCAGCAGTGGTGACAGGGCGAAAGGAAACACCATATATTTT.

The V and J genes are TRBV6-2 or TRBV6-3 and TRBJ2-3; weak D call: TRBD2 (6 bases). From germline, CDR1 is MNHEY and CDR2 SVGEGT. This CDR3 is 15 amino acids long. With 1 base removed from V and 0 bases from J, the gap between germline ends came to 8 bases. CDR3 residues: CASSYLRGSTDTQYF. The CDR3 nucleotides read TGTGCCAGCAGTTACTTACGGGGGAGCACAGATACGCAGTATTTT.

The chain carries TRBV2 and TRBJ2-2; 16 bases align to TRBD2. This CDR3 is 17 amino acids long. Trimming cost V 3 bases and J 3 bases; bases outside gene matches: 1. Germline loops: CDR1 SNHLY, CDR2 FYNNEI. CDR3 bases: TGTGCCAGCAGTGAGGGACTAGCGGGAGGGCACACCGGGGAGCTGTTTTTT. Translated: CASSEGLAGGHTGELFF.

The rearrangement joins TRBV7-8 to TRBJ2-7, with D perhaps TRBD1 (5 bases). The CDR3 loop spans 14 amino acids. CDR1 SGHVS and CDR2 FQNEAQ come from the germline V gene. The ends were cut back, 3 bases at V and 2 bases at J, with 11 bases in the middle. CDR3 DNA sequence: TGTGCCAGCAGCTTCCAGGGTTCTCCCTACGAGCAGTACTTC. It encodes CASSFQGSPYEQYF. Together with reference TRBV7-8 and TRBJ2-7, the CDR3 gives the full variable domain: GAGVSQSPRYKVAKRGQDVALRCDPISGHVSLFWYQQALGQGPEFLTYFQNEAQLDKSGLPSDRFFAERPEGSVSTLKIQRTQQEDSAVYLCASSFQGSPYEQYFGPGTRLTVT.

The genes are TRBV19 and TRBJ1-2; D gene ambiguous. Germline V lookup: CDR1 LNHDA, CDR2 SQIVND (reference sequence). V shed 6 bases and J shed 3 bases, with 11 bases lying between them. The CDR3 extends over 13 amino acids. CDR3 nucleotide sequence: TGTGCCAGTAGATGGGAGGGATACTATGGCTACACCTTC. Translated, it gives CASRWEGYYGYTF.